This record covers a single T cell receptor (beta chain). This sample was taken from a study of blood T cell repertoires in COVID-19. About the research overall: Samples taken during acute and convalescent COVID-19 were collected in the United States, Italy and Spain. PBMCs, B-cell-depleted T cells, or T cells provided the cDNA or gDNA that made up the material.

The V gene's germline CDR1 is MNHEY and CDR2 SMNVEV (reference sequence). V was clipped by 2 bases and J by 0 bases; unmatched bases: 6. The length of the CDR3 is 16 residues. As handled by the study authors: How many nucleated cells were present was estimated from reference gene primer amplification. Generated by immunoSEQ multiplex PCR, the TCRdb table keeps only in-frame clones and is missing some. V, J and clone size derive from that table, while D and trimming were established from the DNA sequence. The table records about 150,000 clones, over 70% of them present only once. The sequenced material came from peripheral blood. V and J are TRBV27 and TRBJ2-5; TRBD1 agrees at 7 bases. The source is a man between 60 and 70 years old with acute or convalescent COVID-19. The CDR3 nucleotides read TGTGCCAGCAGTTTACGAGGGGGCTTATACCAAGAGACCCAGTACTTC. Its protein is CASSLRGGLYQETQYF.